The clone carrying this T cell receptor beta chain was picked up one time. This CDR3 contains 18 residues. The V gene end was trimmed by 6 bases and the J gene end by 0 bases; junction bases not matched to a gene: 11. Looked up from germline, CDR1 is WNHNN and CDR2 is SYGVQD (reference sequence). The data belong to a study of OX40 agonist ivuxolimab in advanced cancers. Produced via immunoSEQ multiplex PCR; TCRdb's table is partial and in-frame only. Of approximately 110,000 clones in the sample, approximately 90% were seen once. This clonotype originated in an adult with an advanced solid tumor such as melanoma, head and neck, liver or kidney cancer. J is TRBJ1-4 and V is TRBV10-1; 9 nucleotides line up with TRBD1. The starting material was CD4+ or CD8+ T cells sorted from blood, obtained in a trial of the OX40 agonist ivuxolimab. The CDR3 loop reads CASRGTGCSCATNEKLFF. CDR3 nucleotide sequence: TGCGCCAGCAGAGGGACAGGGTGCTCTTGCGCAACTAATGAAAAACTGTTTTTT.